These 19 T cell receptor beta chains originate from one sample sequenced in a study of blood T cell repertoires in COVID-19. This table comes from immunoSEQ multiplex PCR, and its TCRdb copy is limited to in-frame clones, with some not included. The data show roughly 250,000 clones, 70% to 90% seen once. Sample: peripheral blood. The receptors come from a middle-aged woman who had recovered from COVID-19.

The chain employs TRBV6-6 and TRBJ1-5; 7 bases map to TRBD1. V lost 5 bases to trimming and J lost 4 bases; unmatched junction nucleotides: 8. Per germline, CDR1 MNHNY and CDR2 SVGAGI (reference sequence). This CDR3 region has 15 residues. CDR3 protein: CASSTYTRGNQPQHF. The CDR3 nucleotides read TGTGCCAGCAGTACTTATACCAGGGGGAATCAGCCCCAGCATTTT.

This chain connects TRBV7-2 to TRBJ2-5; 8 nucleotides align to TRBD2. Trimming at V came to 1 base and at J to 5 bases, leaving 6 bases not matched to a gene. This CDR3 is built from 15 residues. Germline CDR1 reads SGHTA; CDR2 reads FQGNSA. The CDR3 loop is CASSLERGGRETQYF. The DNA of the CDR3 is TGTGCCAGCAGCTTAGAACGGGGGGGCCGGGAGACCCAGTACTTC.

The chain uses TRBV12-5 and TRBJ1-2; D possibly corresponds to TRBD1 (5 bases). The V gene lost 3 bases and the J gene lost 0 bases, with 11 bases spanning the gap. The CDR3 has 15 amino acids. Germline V gene sequence: CDR1 LGHNT, CDR2 FRNRAP. CDR3 in amino acids: CASGFGTGANYGYTF. The CDR3 bases are TGTGCTAGTGGTTTCGGGACGGGAGCTAACTATGGCTACACCTTC. Combining the CDR3 with reference TRBV12-5 and TRBJ1-2 gives the whole variable domain DARVTQTPRHKVTEMGQEVTMRCQPILGHNTVFWYRQTMMQGLELLAYFRNRAPLDDSGMPKDRFSAEMPDATLATLKIQPSEPRDSAVYFCASGFGTGANYGYTFGSGTRLTVV.

The sample holds a few counts of this clone. V and J are TRBV19 and TRBJ1-5; 10 bases match TRBD1. Germline CDR1 LNHDA, CDR2 SQIVND (reference sequence). With V trimmed by 5 bases and J by 4 bases, 2 bases remained unmatched. The CDR3 has 14 residues. In nucleotides, the CDR3 is TGTGCCAGTAGTGACAGGGGGCTAAATCAGCCCCAGCATTTT. Translating gives CASSDRGLNQPQHF. Full variable domain (remainder filled in from reference TRBV19 and TRBJ1-5): DGGITQSPKYLFRKEGQNVTLSCEQNLNHDAMYWYRQDPGQGLRLIYYSQIVNDFQKGDIAEGYSVSREKKESFPLTVTSAQKNPTAFYLCASSDRGLNQPQHFGDGTRLSIL.

V usage is TRBV5-1 and J usage is TRBJ2-7; the match to TRBD2 covers 8 bases. This CDR3 spans 15 amino acids. In germline, CDR1 is SGHRS, CDR2 YFSETQ. V shed 1 base and J 2 bases; nucleotides not matched to a gene: 5. CDR3 sequence: CASSLSAGGTYEQYF. CDR3 DNA sequence: TGCGCCAGCAGCTTGTCGGCGGGGGGCACCTACGAGCAGTACTTC.

This chain joins TRBV27 and TRBJ1-1; D uncertain. Germline CDR1 and CDR2: MNHEY and SMNVEV (reference sequence). The V gene lost 5 bases and the J gene lost 7 bases, with 17 bases spanning the gap. This CDR3 is built from 14 residues. CDR3 protein: CASSTTTRGHEAFF. CDR3 nucleotides: TGTGCCAGCAGTACTACGACGCGCGGGCATGAAGCTTTCTTT.

V is TRBV24-1 and J is TRBJ1-1, with D maybe TRBD1 (6 bases). The V gene's germline CDR1 is KGHDR and CDR2 SFDVKD. This CDR3 region has 13 residues. The germline V and J ends were trimmed by 7 bases and 3 bases, with 11 bases remaining between them. The CDR3 protein is CATRDRIYTEAFF. CDR3 coding DNA: TGTGCCACCAGGGACAGAATTTACACTGAAGCTTTCTTT.

The rearrangement uses TRBV11-3 and TRBJ2-5; TRBD2 matches 11 bases. The trim removed 3 bases at V and 1 base at J, leaving 1 base unmatched. The CDR3 covers 15 residues. Per the germline V gene, CDR1 is SGHNT and CDR2 is YENEEA. Here the CDR3 DNA reads TGTGCCAGCAGCTTGGGACTAGCGGCCCAAGAGACCCAGTACTTC. This codes for CASSLGLAAQETQYF. The full variable domain, with the rest looked up from reference TRBV11-3 and TRBJ2-5, is EAGVVQSPRYKIIEKKQPVAFWCNPISGHNTLYWYLQNLGQGPELLIRYENEEAVDDSQLPKDRFSAERLKGVDSTLKIQPAELGDSAVYLCASSLGLAAQETQYFGPGTRLLVL.

CDR3 protein: CASSPLQWGGLNTIYF. Here the CDR3 DNA reads TGTGCCAGCAGCCCGCTGCAGTGGGGGGGGTTAAACACCATATATTTT. The chain carries TRBV3-1 (or the pseudogene TRBV3-2) and TRBJ1-3; D is perhaps TRBD1 (5 bases). V lost 4 bases to trimming and J lost 6 bases, with 19 bases between them. The CDR3 runs 16 residues. Germline CDR1 LGHDT, CDR2 YNNKEL (reference sequence).

The chain combines TRBV29-1 with TRBJ2-1; D uncertain. Between the trimmed V and J ends, which lost 6 bases and 3 bases, there was a span of 12 bases. Looked up from germline, CDR1 is SQVTM and CDR2 is ANQGSEA. The CDR3 is 13 residues long. Written as DNA, the CDR3 is TGCAGCGTGGAAATGACACACTACAATGAGCAGTTCTTC. Its protein is CSVEMTHYNEQFF.

The V call is TRBV3-1 (or the pseudogene TRBV3-2), the J call TRBJ1-1, with no clear D. Trimming cost V 4 bases and J 2 bases, with 14 bases left between them. Germline V gene lookup returns CDR1 LGHDT and CDR2 YNNKEL (reference sequence). The CDR3 length is 15 residues. This CDR3 is CASSLPGIRNTEAFF. CDR3 coding DNA: TGTGCCAGCAGCCTTCCGGGTATCAGAAACACTGAAGCTTTCTTT.

The V gene is TRBV19, the J gene TRBJ1-5; TRBD1 matches 7 bases. The CDR3 totals 14 residues. Germline-derived CDR1 and CDR2 are LNHDA and SQIVND (reference sequence). V lost 7 bases, J lost 6 bases, and 9 bases stayed unmatched. The DNA for the CDR3 is TGTGCCAGTACTCAGACAGGGATGGGTCAGCCCCAGCATTTT. It specifies CASTQTGMGQPQHF.

The chain joins TRBV5-1 to TRBJ2-3; TRBD2 matches 8 bases. The germline CDR1 and CDR2 sequences are SGHRS and YFSETQ. J lost 5 bases, V lost 7 bases, and 6 bases had no gene match. The CDR3 is 13 amino acids. CDR3 in amino acids: CASEREPGDTQYF. As DNA, the CDR3 is TGCGCCAGCGAGCGGGAGCCGGGAGATACGCAGTATTTT.

The chain links TRBV4-1 to TRBJ1-2; 8 bases agree with TRBD1. Looked up from germline, CDR1 is MGHRA and CDR2 is YSYEKL. The CDR3 covers 17 residues. V shed 0 bases and J 3 bases; nucleotides not matched to a gene: 9. CDR3 region: CASSQDWATGAHYGYTF. Here the CDR3 DNA reads TGCGCCAGCAGCCAAGACTGGGCGACAGGGGCCCACTATGGCTACACCTTC.

The chain links TRBV19 to TRBJ1-3; 8 nucleotides align to TRBD1. CDR1 LNHDA and CDR2 SQIVND come from the germline V gene (reference sequence). This CDR3 has 16 amino acids. J gave up 4 bases and V 3 bases, and 8 bases lay outside the gene matches. The CDR3 here is CASSILGTGGGNTIYF. CDR3 sequence (DNA): TGTGCCAGTAGTATCCTGGGAACAGGGGGAGGAAACACCATATATTTT.

The V and J genes are TRBV30 and TRBJ1-5; no reliable D call. The ends were cut back, 2 bases at V and 7 bases at J, with 15 bases in the middle. Per the germline V gene, CDR1 is GTSNPN and CDR2 is SVGIG (reference sequence). The CDR3 is 14 residues long. DNA of the CDR3: TGTGCCTGGAGTCCCCCCAGGTCGCACCAGCCCCAGCATTTT. It yields the protein CAWSPPRSHQPQHF. The variable domain in full, with the rest retrieved from reference TRBV30 and TRBJ1-5, is SQTIHQWPATLVQPVGSPLSLECTVEGTSNPNLYWYRQAAGRGLQLLFYSVGIGQISSEVPQNLSASRPQDRQFILSSKKLLLSDSGFYLCAWSPPRSHQPQHFGDGTRLSIL.

The sample holds one count of this clone. The rearrangement uses TRBV19 and TRBJ1-3; no clear D gene. Deletions cut 5 bases from V and 0 bases from J, with 8 bases between. Germline V CDR1 and CDR2: LNHDA, SQIVND (reference sequence). The CDR3 has 14 amino acids. CDR3 sequence: CASSRDYSGNTIYF. DNA of the CDR3: TGTGCCAGTAGTCGAGACTACTCTGGAAACACCATATATTTT.

The J gene is TRBJ2-7, the V gene TRBV7-8; 7 bases match TRBD1. This CDR3 comprises 13 residues. V was pared by 5 bases and J by 4 bases, with 5 bases of the junction left unmatched. Germline loops: CDR1 SGHVS, CDR2 FQNEAQ. The CDR3 DNA follows: TGTGCCAGCAGCCGAGCACAGGGGTACGAGCAGTACTTC. Translated: CASSRAQGYEQYF.

The CDR3 loop reads CASSTYREETQYF. As DNA, the CDR3 is TGTGCCAGCAGCACCTACAGGGAAGAGACCCAGTACTTC. The genes are TRBV7-2 and TRBJ2-5, with TRBD1 as a possible D gene (6 bases). The V end was cut by 5 bases, the J end by 3 bases, with 10 bases between. The CDR3 totals 13 residues. Germline values: CDR1 SGHTA, CDR2 FQGNSA.